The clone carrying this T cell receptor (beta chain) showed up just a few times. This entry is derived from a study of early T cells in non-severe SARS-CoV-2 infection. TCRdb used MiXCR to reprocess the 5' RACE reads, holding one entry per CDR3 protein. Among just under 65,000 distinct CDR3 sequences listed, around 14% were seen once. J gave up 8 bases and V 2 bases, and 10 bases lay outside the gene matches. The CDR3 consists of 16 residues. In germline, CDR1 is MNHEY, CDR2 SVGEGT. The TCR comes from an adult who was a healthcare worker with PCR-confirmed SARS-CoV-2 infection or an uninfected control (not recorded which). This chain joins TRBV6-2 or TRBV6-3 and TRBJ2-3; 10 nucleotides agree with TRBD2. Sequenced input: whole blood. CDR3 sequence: CASSYPSGGPRGTQYF. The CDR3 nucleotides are TGTGCCAGCAGTTACCCTAGCGGGGGCCCCCGAGGTACGCAGTATTTT.